These T cell receptor beta chains were read from a single sample in a study of cytomegalovirus exposure and HLA in healthy donors. Profiled with immunoSEQ multiplex PCR; TCRdb holds only in-frame clones, not every one. The sample consists of some 130,000 clones, about 80% of them appearing once. Material: PBMCs. These receptors came from a man aged 30 to 39 in good health and CMV-seropositive. Each CDR3 is given with its conserved first and last residue. The D gene is left open where the match is weak. Clone size, where shown, is once, few, many, or a class for clones that have expanded.

J gene | V gene | clone size | D gene | CDR3 length | CDR3 DNA | CDR3 protein
TRBJ2-1 | TRBV5-1 | - | TRBD2 | 16 | TGCGCCAGCAGCTTGACCGGGACTAGCGGGATTCATGAGCAGTTCTTC | CASSLTGTSGIHEQFF
TRBJ2-1 | TRBV11-3 | - | - | 12 | TGTGCCAGCAGCTTGGCAGACAATGAGCAGTTCTTC | CASSLADNEQFF
TRBJ1-1 | TRBV5-1 | - | - | 15 | TGCGCCAGCAGCTTGGACGGCGGGGCACCAGAAGAAGCTTTCTTT | CASSLDGGAPEEAFF
TRBJ1-2 | TRBV4-1 | - | - | 19 | TGCGCCAGCAGCCAAAAGATCTGGTTGGGGGATGGGACATCCGCTGGCTACACCTTC | CASSQKIWLGDGTSAGYTF
TRBJ2-1 | TRBV9 | - | TRBD2 | 14 | TGTGCCAGCAGCGTAGCGGGAGGCCGTAACCGGCAGTTCTTC | CASSVAGGRNRQFF
TRBJ1-2 | TRBV6-5 | - | - | 14 | TGTGCCAGCAGCTCATCCCCGGGACTGGATGGCTACACCTTC | CASSSSPGLDGYTF
TRBJ1-2 | TRBV5-8 | - | TRBD1 | 14 | TGTGCCAGCAGCCCCCGGGACAGGGTCTATGGCTACACCTTC | CASSPRDRVYGYTF
TRBJ2-7 | TRBV20-1 | - | TRBD2 | 11 | TGCAGTGCTAGGACTAGCGACGAGCAGTACTTC | CSARTSDEQYF
TRBJ1-1 | TRBV25-1 | - | - | 14 | TGTGCCAGCAGTAAGGAGGGGTGGGCCACTGAAGCTTTCTTT | CASSKEGWATEAFF
TRBJ2-1 | TRBV9 | - | TRBD2 | 15 | TGTGCCAGCAGCGTTATGGGCGGGGGGCTGGGTGAGCAGTTCTTC | CASSVMGGGLGEQFF
TRBJ2-7 | TRBV9 | - | TRBD1 | 15 | TGTGCCAGCAGCGTAGAGTGGACAGGGGCCTACGAGCAGTACTTC | CASSVEWTGAYEQYF
TRBJ2-1 | TRBV9 | - | TRBD2 | 15 | TGTGCCAGCAGCGAACTAGCGGGGGATTACAATGAGCAGTTCTTC | CASSELAGDYNEQFF
TRBJ1-3 | TRBV9 | - | - | 14 | TGTGCCAGCACCAACCCAGGGGCTGGAAACACCATATATTTT | CASTNPGAGNTIYF
TRBJ1-2 | TRBV5-4 | - | TRBD1 | 15 | TGTGCCAGCAGCTTGGGGGGACAGGGGGCTTATGGCTACACCTTC | CASSLGGQGAYGYTF
TRBJ1-6 | TRBV7-8 | - | - | 16 | TGTGCCAGCAGCTTAAGACAACAGGGTGATAATTCACCCCTCCACTTT | CASSLRQQGDNSPLHF
TRBJ1-1 | TRBV4-2 | few | - | 14 | TGTGCCAGCTCCCAAGGGGGGGAGAGCACTGAAGCTTTCTTT | CASSQGGESTEAFF
TRBJ2-5 | TRBV5-1 | few | - | 14 | TGCGCCAGCAGCCCTACAGGAAACCAAGAGACCCAGTACTTC | CASSPTGNQETQYF
TRBJ1-4 | TRBV10-2 | - | - | 11 | TGCGCCAGCCGGCGGGATGAAAAACTGTTTTTT | CASRRDEKLFF
TRBJ1-5 | TRBV5-8 | - | - | 14 | TGTGCCAGCAGCTTGGGTCAATGGGGGCTGCCCCAGCATTTT | CASSLGQWGLPQHF
TRBJ2-7 | TRBV7-9 | - | - | 14 | TGTGCCAGCAGCTTGGAGGGGGGGGTGGACGAGCAGTACTTC | CASSLEGGVDEQYF
TRBJ2-1 | TRBV7-8 | - | TRBD2 | 14 | TGTGCCAGCAGTGTCCTAGCGGGCTACAATGAGCAGTTCTTC | CASSVLAGYNEQFF
TRBJ2-7 | TRBV6-5 | many | - | 15 | TGTGCCAGCAGAGCACCCCCAACAGGAGCCTACGAGCAGTACTTC | CASRAPPTGAYEQYF
TRBJ1-2 | TRBV9 | - | TRBD1 | 15 | TGTGCCAGCAGCGCCCCGGGACAGGCAGTCTATGGCTACACCTTC | CASSAPGQAVYGYTF
TRBJ2-7 | TRBV30 | - | - | 13 | TGTGCCTGGAGTGAATACGGATCCGGGACTTATTTTTTC | CAWSEYGSGTYFF
TRBJ2-1 | TRBV5-1 | few | TRBD2 | 14 | TGCGCCAGCAGTTCAGCGGGGGGGTACAATGAGCAGTTCTTC | CASSSAGGYNEQFF
TRBJ1-3 | TRBV9 | - | - | 13 | TGTGCCAGCAGCCCCTCTCCTGGAAACACCATATATTTT | CASSPSPGNTIYF
TRBJ2-1 | TRBV2 | - | - | 13 | TGTGCCAGCAGTGAAGTTGGGGCTATTGAGCAGTTCTTC | CASSEVGAIEQFF
TRBJ2-3 | TRBV7-9 | - | - | 15 | TGTGCCAGCAGCTTATCGGGGTTTAGCACAGATACGCAGTATTTT | CASSLSGFSTDTQYF
TRBJ2-2 | TRBV9 | - | - | 16 | TGTGCCAGCAGCGTCCGGGGGAGACAGAACACCGGGGAGCTGTTTTTT | CASSVRGRQNTGELFF
TRBJ2-3 | TRBV7-6 | - | - | 14 | TGTGCCAGCAGCTTAGGGGGGCGGGTAGATACGCAGTATTTT | CASSLGGRVDTQYF
TRBJ2-3 | TRBV13 | - | - | 15 | TGTGCCAGCAGCTTAGGCTCCTCGAGCACAGATACGCAGTATTTT | CASSLGSSSTDTQYF
TRBJ1-5 | TRBV7-2 | - | - | 16 | TGTGCCAGCAGCTTTAGGGGGAGAGGGGGCAATCAGCCCCAGCATTTT | CASSFRGRGGNQPQHF
TRBJ2-3 | TRBV2 | - | TRBD2 | 16 | TGTGCCAGCAGTGAAGCGCTTTCGGGGGGTCGAGATACGCAGTATTTT | CASSEALSGGRDTQYF
TRBJ1-1 | TRBV19 | - | TRBD1 | 17 | TGTGCCAGTAGTAGGGACAGGGCGGCCTTAGTGAACACTGAAGCTTTCTTT | CASSRDRAALVNTEAFF